Below, one T cell receptor (beta chain) is given with its context. Per the study methods: It was from reference gene primer amplification that nucleated cell counts were estimated. Only in-frame clones appear in the TCRdb table, and some are missing; sequencing was by immunoSEQ multiplex PCR. That table is the source of V, J and clone size, and D and trimming were worked out from the DNA. Of roughly 240,000 clones listed, approximately 85% are singletons. It was during active infection that Seattle patients were enrolled and then longitudinally followed. This entry belongs to a study of blood T cell repertoires in COVID-19. The wider study: COVID-19 samples collected from the United States, Italy and Spain covered acute and convalescent phases. The cDNA or gDNA used as material had been derived from T cells, B-cell-depleted T cells, or PBMCs.

The V gene end was trimmed by 6 bases and the J gene end by 4 bases; junction bases not matched to a gene: 11. Germline CDR1 is MNHEY and CDR2 is SMNVEV (reference sequence). The CDR3 extends over 15 amino acids. The sequence came from a woman over 75 with COVID-19, enrolled during active disease. Material: peripheral blood. The chain employs TRBV27 and TRBJ1-2; 7 bases are a match to TRBD1. DNA of the CDR3: TGTGCCAGCAGAGAGCAGGGGGTGAAATTCTATGGCTACACCTTC. It specifies CASREQGVKFYGYTF.